This TCR beta chain was recovered during a study of T cells in Graves' hyperthyroidism and ophthalmopathy. J gave up 2 bases and V 3 bases, and 5 bases lay outside the gene matches. The germline gives CDR1 SGHTA, CDR2 FQGTGA. The CDR3 spans 15 residues. This clonotype came up a few times. From RNA transcripts, TCR beta CDR3 regions were amplified. Researchers ran a first-round RT-PCR on the TCR CDR3 using the HTBI primer set. TCRdb redid the calling of the multiplex PCR reads with MiXCR, one entry per CDR3 protein. In the table there are nearly 600,000 distinct CDR3 sequences, around 14% of which are singletons.

Source material: blood. The chain links TRBV7-3 to TRBJ2-7; the match to TRBD2 covers 9 bases. This clonotype was obtained from a woman aged 18-29 years with Graves' ophthalmopathy. The chain's CDR3 is CASSFASGNTYEQYF. The DNA for the CDR3 is TGTGCCAGCAGCTTTGCTAGCGGGAATACCTACGAGCAGTACTTC.